These 21 T cell receptor beta chains originate from one sample sequenced in a study of blood T cell repertoires in COVID-19. The assay was immunoSEQ multiplex PCR, and TCRdb's table has in-frame clones only and misses some. There are a few hundred thousand clones in the sample; approximately 86% occur only once, and around 4% lies in the top ten. The sample taken for sequencing was PBMCs or T cells enriched from blood (not recorded which). The receptor source for this set is a woman aged 25 to 45 who had been exposed to COVID-19.

To note about this clone: This same CDR3 is encoded by further DNA sequences in the sample. The chain carries TRBV9 and TRBJ1-3; D possibly corresponds to TRBD1 (6 bases). This CDR3 is 14 amino acids long. Germline V lookup: CDR1 SGDLS, CDR2 YYNGEE. The ends were cut back, 2 bases at V and 4 bases at J, with 10 bases in the middle. For the CDR3, the DNA is TGTGCCAGCAGCGTCGCAGGGACAGGAAACACCATATATTTT. This sequence encodes CASSVAGTGNTIYF.

The chain has TRBV5-1 and TRBJ1-1; D gene ambiguous. Germline lookup yields CDR1 SGHRS and CDR2 YFSETQ. Trimming shortened V by 4 bases and J by 5 bases, and 12 bases separated the two germline ends. CDR3 size: 13 residues. The CDR3 coding sequence is TGCGCCAGCAGCCCTGCACTCGGGACTGAAGCTTTCTTT. Residues: CASSPALGTEAFF.

This chain connects TRBV15 to TRBJ2-3; 7 nucleotides match TRBD2. Unmatched junction bases numbered 7, after V lost 1 base and J lost 0 bases. CDR3 length: 17 residues. Germline CDR1 and CDR2: LNHNV and YYDKDF (reference sequence). As DNA, the CDR3 is TGTGCCACCAGCAGAGCGGGGGGAGGCGGGAGCACAGATACGCAGTATTTT. Amino acids: CATSRAGGGGSTDTQYF.

This chain uses TRBV5-1 with TRBJ2-3; the match to TRBD2 covers 9 bases. CDR1 is SGHRS, CDR2 YFSETQ, per germline. The CDR3 has 17 residues. The ends lost 0 bases at V and 5 bases at J; junction bases unmatched: 10. Here the CDR3 DNA reads TGCGCCAGCAGCTTGGACTTTGCGGGGGGGCTTGAAGATACGCAGTATTTT. This gives the protein CASSLDFAGGLEDTQYF.

This clone was seen once. The J gene is TRBJ1-5, the V gene TRBV7-6, with TRBD1 matching over 12 bases. Germline values: CDR1 SGHVS, CDR2 FNYEAQ. The CDR3 extends over 16 amino acids. V gave up 1 base and J gave up 6 bases; unmatched junction bases: 4. CDR3 loop: CASSLGDRGLVQPQHF. CDR3 DNA sequence: TGTGCCAGCAGCTTAGGGGACAGGGGGCTCGTTCAGCCCCAGCATTTT.

The gene calls are TRBV2 and TRBJ2-7; TRBD1 matches at 8 bases. The V gene's germline CDR1 is SNHLY and CDR2 FYNNEI. J was trimmed by 3 bases and V by 8 bases; bases with no gene match: 6. CDR3 length: 13 residues. The CDR3 loop reads CASRTGTGYEQYF. DNA for the CDR3: TGTGCCAGCCGAACCGGGACAGGCTACGAGCAGTACTTC.

This chain connects TRBV6-5 to TRBJ1-1; 8 bases align to TRBD1. CDR3 length: 12 amino acids. Trimming removed 5 bases from V and 11 bases from J; junction bases left unmatched: 7. The germline gives CDR1 MNHEY, CDR2 SVGAGI. CDR3 nucleotides: TGTGCCAGCAGTCAGGGGGCAAGGTCGGCTTTCTTT. Translation gives CASSQGARSAFF.

The chain uses TRBV3-1 (or the pseudogene TRBV3-2) and TRBJ2-2; TRBD2 might be the D (6 bases). The CDR3 is 11 residues long. Germline CDR1 reads LGHDT; CDR2 reads YNNKEL (reference sequence). This CDR3 is CGTRGSGELFF. The CDR3 coding sequence is TGTGGAACGCGGGGATCCGGGGAGCTGTTTTTT.

J is TRBJ2-7 and V is TRBV20-1; perhaps TRBD2 as D (6 bases). In germline, CDR1 is DFQATT, CDR2 SNEGSKA (reference sequence). V lost 3 bases to trimming and J lost 4 bases, with 19 bases between them. The CDR3 is 15 amino acids. The DNA of the CDR3 is TGCAGTGCTAGTGTCCCGCGATCTAGCGTGTACGAGCAGTACTTC. Its protein is CSASVPRSSVYEQYF.

Here the CDR3 reads CASSTQKNTEAFF. The CDR3 DNA reads as TGTGCCAGTAGTACACAGAAGAACACTGAAGCTTTCTTT. The V and J genes are TRBV19 and TRBJ1-1; D is uncertain. Trimming pared 4 bases from V and 1 base from J, leaving 7 bases between. The CDR3 contains 13 residues. Germline CDR1 reads LNHDA; CDR2 reads SQIVND (reference sequence).

The chain has TRBV19 and TRBJ2-7; TRBD2 matches 7 bases. In germline, CDR1 is LNHDA, CDR2 SQIVND (reference sequence). With V trimmed by 5 bases and J by 5 bases, 12 bases remained unmatched. This CDR3 comprises 15 residues. CDR3 nucleotides: TGTGCCAGTAGTCCGCTTTGGGGGGGTTCGAACGAGCAGTACTTC. Its translation: CASSPLWGGSNEQYF.

In its sample, this clone was seen once. The chain recombines TRBV5-8 with TRBJ2-3, with 9 bases that match TRBD1. CDR1 is SGHTS, CDR2 YDEGEE, per germline. V lost 4 bases, J lost 2 bases, and 11 bases stayed unmatched. The CDR3 runs 17 residues. The CDR3 coding sequence is TGTGCCAGCAGCCCGGAGAACAGGGGGCGAGACACAGATACGCAGTATTTT. This translates into CASSPENRGRDTDTQYF.

This rearrangement joins TRBV5-1 to TRBJ1-6; D is unclear. Germline CDR1 SGHRS, CDR2 YFSETQ. V was clipped by 0 bases and J by 3 bases, with 7 bases between them. The CDR3 consists of 15 residues. CDR3 loop: CASSLGSVYNSPLHF. CDR3 nucleotides: TGCGCCAGCAGCTTGGGCAGCGTCTATAATTCACCCCTCCACTTT. The variable domain in full, with the rest retrieved from reference TRBV5-1 and TRBJ1-6, is KAGVTQTPRYLIKTRGQQVTLSCSPISGHRSVSWYQQTPGQGLQFLFEYFSETQRNKGNFPGRFSGRQFSNSRSEMNVSTLELGDSALYLCASSLGSVYNSPLHFGNGTRLTVT.

This clone was detected once. The chain employs TRBV7-2 and TRBJ2-3; D unresolved. Trimming removed 5 bases from V and 4 bases from J, with 13 bases in between. CDR3 length: 14 residues. The germline CDR1 and CDR2 sequences are SGHTA and FQGNSA. This CDR3 reads CASSPPLVADTQYF. The CDR3 nucleotides are TGTGCCAGCAGCCCCCCCTTAGTAGCAGATACGCAGTATTTT.

V usage is TRBV15 and J usage is TRBJ2-7, with D maybe TRBD2 (5 bases). CDR3 length: 16 amino acids. V was pared by 0 bases and J by 1 base, with 13 bases between. Germline CDR1 is LNHNV and CDR2 is YYDKDF (reference sequence). The CDR3 region is CATSRDLPGSSYEQYF. The CDR3 coding sequence is TGTGCCACCAGCAGAGATCTGCCGGGGTCATCCTACGAGCAGTACTTC.

This chain uses TRBV11-2 with TRBJ2-6, with D tentatively TRBD1 (6 bases). V dropped 2 bases and J dropped 3 bases, with 8 bases sitting between them. Germline CDR1 reads SGHAT; CDR2 reads FQNNGV. This CDR3 has 15 amino acids. CDR3 nucleotides: TGTGCCAGCAGCTTAAAACAGGGTGGGGCCAACGTCCTGACTTTC. This codes for CASSLKQGGANVLTF. Full variable domain (rest looked up from reference TRBV11-2 and TRBJ2-6): EAGVAQSPRYKIIEKRQSVAFWCNPISGHATLYWYQQILGQGPKLLIQFQNNGVVDDSQLPKDRFSAERLKGVDSTLKIQPAKLEDSAVYLCASSLKQGGANVLTFGAGSRLTVL.

This clone was detected once. The chain recombines TRBV27 with TRBJ2-6; D may be TRBD1 (5 bases). V was pared by 2 bases and J by 4 bases, with 18 bases between. Germline V lookup: CDR1 MNHEY, CDR2 SMNVEV (reference sequence). The CDR3 runs 18 residues. The CDR3 is CASSLRWAGFSGANVLTF. The CDR3 DNA reads TGTGCCAGCAGTTTAAGATGGGCAGGGTTCTCCGGGGCCAACGTCCTGACTTTC.

This chain links TRBV28 with TRBJ2-7; perhaps TRBD2 as D (5 bases). V shed 3 bases and J shed 5 bases, with 17 bases lying between them. The germline gives CDR1 MDHEN, CDR2 SYDVKM. This CDR3 spans 15 amino acids. DNA for the CDR3: TGTGCCAGCAGTTTCATAGCGTTTGGCAGTCACGAGCAGTACTTC. It specifies CASSFIAFGSHEQYF.

The chain recombines TRBV2 with TRBJ1-1; D is undetermined. This CDR3 has 13 amino acids. V was cut by 3 bases and J by 10 bases, with 15 bases left in between. The germline V gene encodes CDR1 SNHLY and CDR2 FYNNEI. The CDR3 DNA follows: TGTGCCAGCAGTGACGAGGCCACGGTCGTAGCTTTCTTT. Its translation: CASSDEATVVAFF. Drawing the rest from reference TRBV2 and TRBJ1-1, the complete variable domain is EPEVTQTPSHQVTQMGQEVILRCVPISNHLYFYWYRQILGQKVEFLVSFYNNEISEKSEIFDDQFSVERPDGSNFTLKIRSTKLEDSAMYFCASSDEATVVAFFGQGTRLTVV.

CDR3 bases: TGTGCCATCTCCGGGTTACACACTGAAGCTTTCTTT. Amino acids: CAISGLHTEAFF. V is TRBV10-3 and J is TRBJ1-1; the D is unclear. This CDR3 comprises 12 residues. Per germline, CDR1 ENHRY and CDR2 SYGVKD. V was shortened by 8 bases and J by 3 bases, with 10 bases between the two germline ends.

J is TRBJ2-1 and V is TRBV21-1; the table's D call, TRBD2, was not checked against the DNA. TRBV21-1 is a pseudogene locus. CDR3 length: 17 residues. CDR3 in amino acids: CASSKVWVAGLYNEQFF. CDR3 bases: TGTGCCAGCAGCAAAGTATGGGTAGCGGGCCTCTACAATGAGCAGTTCTTC.